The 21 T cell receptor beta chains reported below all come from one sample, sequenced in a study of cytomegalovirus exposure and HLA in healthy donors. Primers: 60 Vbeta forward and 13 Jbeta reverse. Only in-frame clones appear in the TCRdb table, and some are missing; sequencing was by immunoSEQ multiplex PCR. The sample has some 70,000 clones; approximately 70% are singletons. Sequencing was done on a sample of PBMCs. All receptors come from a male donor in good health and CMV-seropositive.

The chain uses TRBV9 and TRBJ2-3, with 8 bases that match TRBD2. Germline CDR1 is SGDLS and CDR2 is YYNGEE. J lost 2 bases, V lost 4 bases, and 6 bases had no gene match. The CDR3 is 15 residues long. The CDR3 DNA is TGTGCCAGCAGCTCTGGCGGGGGGACCACAGATACGCAGTATTTT. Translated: CASSSGGGTTDTQYF.

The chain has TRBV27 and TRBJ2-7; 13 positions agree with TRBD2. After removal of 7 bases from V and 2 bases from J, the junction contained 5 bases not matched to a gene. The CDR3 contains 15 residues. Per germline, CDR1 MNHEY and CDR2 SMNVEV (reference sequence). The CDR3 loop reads CASNWGLAGPYEQYF. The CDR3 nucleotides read TGTGCCAGCAACTGGGGACTAGCGGGGCCCTACGAGCAGTACTTC.

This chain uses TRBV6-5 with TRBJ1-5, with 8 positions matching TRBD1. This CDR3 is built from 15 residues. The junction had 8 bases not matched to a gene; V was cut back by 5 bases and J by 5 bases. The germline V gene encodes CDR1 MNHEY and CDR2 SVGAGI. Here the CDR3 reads CASSGTGNWDQPQHF. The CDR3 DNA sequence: TGTGCCAGCAGTGGGACAGGTAATTGGGATCAGCCCCAGCATTTT.

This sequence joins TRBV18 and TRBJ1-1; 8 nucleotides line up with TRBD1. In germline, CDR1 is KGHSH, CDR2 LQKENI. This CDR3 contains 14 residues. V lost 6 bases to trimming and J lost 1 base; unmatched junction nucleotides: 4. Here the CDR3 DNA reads TGTGCCAGCTCCCGGGACAGGAAGAACACTGAAGCTTTCTTT. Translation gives CASSRDRKNTEAFF.

The CDR3 reads CAWDRGLREKLFF. The CDR3 bases are TGTGCCTGGGACAGGGGGCTGCGTGAAAAACTGTTTTTT. The chain has TRBV30 and TRBJ1-4; 10 nucleotides align to TRBD1. Germline assignment: CDR1 GTSNPN and CDR2 SVGIG (reference sequence). The CDR3 length is 13 residues. Trimming removed 5 bases from V and 7 bases from J; junction bases left unmatched: 4. Filled out from reference TRBV30 and TRBJ1-4, the complete variable domain reads SQTIHQWPATLVQPVGSPLSLECTVEGTSNPNLYWYRQAAGRGLQLLFYSVGIGQISSEVPQNLSASRPQDRQFILSSKKLLLSDSGFYLCAWDRGLREKLFFGSGTQLSVL.

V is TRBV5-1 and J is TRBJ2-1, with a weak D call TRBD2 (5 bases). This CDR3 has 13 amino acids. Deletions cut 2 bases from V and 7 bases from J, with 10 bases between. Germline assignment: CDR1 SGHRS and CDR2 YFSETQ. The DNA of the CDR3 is TGCGCCAGCAGCTTATTTAGCGAGAATGAGCAGTTCTTC. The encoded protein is CASSLFSENEQFF.

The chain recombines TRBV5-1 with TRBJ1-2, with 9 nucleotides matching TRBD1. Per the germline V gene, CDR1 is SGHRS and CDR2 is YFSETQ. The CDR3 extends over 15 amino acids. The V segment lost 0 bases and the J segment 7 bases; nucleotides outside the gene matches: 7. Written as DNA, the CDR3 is TGCGCCAGCAGCTTGGCCCTACAGGGGGCAGGTGGCTACACCTTC. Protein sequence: CASSLALQGAGGYTF.

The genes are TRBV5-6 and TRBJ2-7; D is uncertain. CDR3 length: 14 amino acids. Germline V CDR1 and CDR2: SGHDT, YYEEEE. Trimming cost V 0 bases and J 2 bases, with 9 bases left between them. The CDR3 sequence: CASSLDPVPYEQYF. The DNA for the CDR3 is TGTGCCAGCAGCTTGGACCCAGTTCCCTACGAGCAGTACTTC.

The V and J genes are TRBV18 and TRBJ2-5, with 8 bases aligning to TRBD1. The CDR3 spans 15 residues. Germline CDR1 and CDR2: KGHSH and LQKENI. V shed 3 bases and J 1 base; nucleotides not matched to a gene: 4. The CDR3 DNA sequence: TGTGCCAGCTCACCTCGGACAGGGACCCAAGAGACCCAGTACTTC. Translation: CASSPRTGTQETQYF.

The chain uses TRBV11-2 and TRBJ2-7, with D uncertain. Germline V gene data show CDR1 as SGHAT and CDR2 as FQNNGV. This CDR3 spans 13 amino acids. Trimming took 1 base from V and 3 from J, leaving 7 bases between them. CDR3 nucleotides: TGTGCCAGCAGCTTAGGAAACAACTACGAGCAGTACTTC. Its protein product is CASSLGNNYEQYF.

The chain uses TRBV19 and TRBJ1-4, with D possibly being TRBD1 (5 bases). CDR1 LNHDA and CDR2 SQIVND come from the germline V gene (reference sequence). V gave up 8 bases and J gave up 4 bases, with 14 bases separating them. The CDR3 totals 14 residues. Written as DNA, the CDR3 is TGTGCCAGTGGACCATTGGGGGGTAATGAAAAACTGTTTTTT. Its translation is CASGPLGGNEKLFF.

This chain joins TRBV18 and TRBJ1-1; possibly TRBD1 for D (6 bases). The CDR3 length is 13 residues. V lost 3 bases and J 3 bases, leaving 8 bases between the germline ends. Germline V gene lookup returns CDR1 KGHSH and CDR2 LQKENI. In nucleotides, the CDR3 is TGTGCCAGCTCACCTCAGGGGCACACTGAAGCTTTCTTT. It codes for CASSPQGHTEAFF.

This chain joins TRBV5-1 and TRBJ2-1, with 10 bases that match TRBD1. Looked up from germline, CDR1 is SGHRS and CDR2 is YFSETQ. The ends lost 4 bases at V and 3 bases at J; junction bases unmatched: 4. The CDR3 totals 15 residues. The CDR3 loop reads CASSGGQGYYNEQFF. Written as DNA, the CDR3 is TGCGCCAGCAGCGGGGGACAGGGGTACTACAATGAGCAGTTCTTC.

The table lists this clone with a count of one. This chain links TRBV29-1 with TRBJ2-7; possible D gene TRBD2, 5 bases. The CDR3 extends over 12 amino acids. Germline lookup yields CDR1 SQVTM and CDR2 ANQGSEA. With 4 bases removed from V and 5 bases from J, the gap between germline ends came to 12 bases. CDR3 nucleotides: TGCAGCGTTGCGACCGACGGGGACGAGCAGTACTTC. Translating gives CSVATDGDEQYF.

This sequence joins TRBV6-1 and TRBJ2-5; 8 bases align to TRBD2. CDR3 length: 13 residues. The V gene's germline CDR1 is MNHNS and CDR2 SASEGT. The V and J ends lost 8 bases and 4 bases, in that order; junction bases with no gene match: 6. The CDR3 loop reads CASRRTSRETQYF. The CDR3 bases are TGTGCCAGCCGGAGGACTAGCAGAGAGACCCAGTACTTC.

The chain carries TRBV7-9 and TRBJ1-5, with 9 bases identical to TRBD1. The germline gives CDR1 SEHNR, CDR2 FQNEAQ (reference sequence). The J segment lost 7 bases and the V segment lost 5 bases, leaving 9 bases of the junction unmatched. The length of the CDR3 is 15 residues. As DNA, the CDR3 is TGTGCCAGCAGCCGTACAGGGGGCGCGAGACAGCCCCAGCATTTT. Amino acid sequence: CASSRTGGARQPQHF. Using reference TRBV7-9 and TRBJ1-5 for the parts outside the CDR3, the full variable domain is DTGVSQNPRHKITKRGQNVTFRCDPISEHNRLYWYRQTLGQGPEFLTYFQNEAQLEKSRLLSDRFSAERPKGSFSTLEIQRTEQGDSAMYLCASSRTGGARQPQHFGDGTRLSIL.

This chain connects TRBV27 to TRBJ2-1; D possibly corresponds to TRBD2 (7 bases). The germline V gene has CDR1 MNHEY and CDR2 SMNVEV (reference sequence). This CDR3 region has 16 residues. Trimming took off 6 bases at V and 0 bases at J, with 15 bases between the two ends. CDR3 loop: CASRTTRGRSYNEQFF. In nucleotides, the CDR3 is TGTGCCAGCAGGACAACGCGGGGGCGCTCCTACAATGAGCAGTTCTTC.

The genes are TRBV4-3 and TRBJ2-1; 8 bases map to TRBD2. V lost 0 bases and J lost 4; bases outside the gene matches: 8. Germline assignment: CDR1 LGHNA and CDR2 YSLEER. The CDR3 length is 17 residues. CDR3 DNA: TGCGCCAGCAGCCAAGATCGGGGGGGGGTCAGTTACAATGAGCAGTTCTTC. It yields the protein CASSQDRGGVSYNEQFF.

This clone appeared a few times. CDR3 protein: CASSTDRGYGYTF. The CDR3 region has the DNA TGTGCCAGCAGCACAGACAGGGGGTATGGCTACACCTTC. This chain links TRBV6-5 with TRBJ1-2; 9 positions agree with TRBD1. Germline assignment: CDR1 MNHEY and CDR2 SVGAGI. This CDR3 region has 13 residues. With 6 bases clipped from V and 5 bases from J, the junction kept 4 bases outside the gene matches.

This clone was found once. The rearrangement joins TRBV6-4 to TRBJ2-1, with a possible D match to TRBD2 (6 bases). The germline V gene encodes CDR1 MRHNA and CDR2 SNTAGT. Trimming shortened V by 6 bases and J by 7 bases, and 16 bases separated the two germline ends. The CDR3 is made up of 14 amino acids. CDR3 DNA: TGTGCCAGCAGAAAGAGACTAGACCAAAATGAGCAGTTCTTC. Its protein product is CASRKRLDQNEQFF.

CDR3 loop: CASSQGRSSGQETQYF. For the CDR3, the DNA is TGTGCCAGCAGCCAAGGTAGATCTAGCGGGCAAGAGACCCAGTACTTC. The V and J genes are TRBV14 and TRBJ2-5, with TRBD2 matching over 8 bases. Germline V gene sequence: CDR1 SGHDN, CDR2 FVKESK. This CDR3 is built from 16 residues. V lost 1 base and J lost 2; bases outside the gene matches: 6.